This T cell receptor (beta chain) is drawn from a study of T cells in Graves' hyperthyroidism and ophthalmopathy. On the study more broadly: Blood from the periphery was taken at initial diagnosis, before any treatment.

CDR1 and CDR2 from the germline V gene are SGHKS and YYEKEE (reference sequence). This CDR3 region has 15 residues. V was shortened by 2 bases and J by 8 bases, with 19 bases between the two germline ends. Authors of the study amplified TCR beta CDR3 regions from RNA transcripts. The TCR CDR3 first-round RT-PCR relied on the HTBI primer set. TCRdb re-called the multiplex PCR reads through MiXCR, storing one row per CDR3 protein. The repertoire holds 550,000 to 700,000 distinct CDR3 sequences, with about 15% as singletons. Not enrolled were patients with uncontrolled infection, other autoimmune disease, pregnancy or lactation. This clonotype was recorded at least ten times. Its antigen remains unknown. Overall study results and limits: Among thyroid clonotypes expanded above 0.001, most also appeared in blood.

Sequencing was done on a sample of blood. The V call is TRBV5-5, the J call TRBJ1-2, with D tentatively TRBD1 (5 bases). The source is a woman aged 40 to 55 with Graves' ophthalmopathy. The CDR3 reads CASSFAGTSMGGYTF. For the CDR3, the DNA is TGTGCCAGCAGCTTCGCGGGGACCTCGATGGGGGGCTACACCTTC. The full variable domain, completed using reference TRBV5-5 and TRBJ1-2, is DAGVTQSPTHLIKTRGQQVTLRCSPISGHKSVSWYQQVLGQGPQFIFQYYEKEERGRGNFPDRFSARQFPNYSSELNVNALLLGDSALYLCASSFAGTSMGGYTFGSGTRLTVV.